The rows below give T cell receptor beta chains drawn from one sample of a study of T cell responses to AZD1222 COVID-19 vaccine. Only in-frame clones appear in the TCRdb table, and some are missing; sequencing was by immunoSEQ multiplex PCR. There are 100,000 to 150,000 clones in the sample; around 90% occur only once, and nearly 4.5% lies in the top ten. Sequencing was performed on peripheral blood, taken on day 0 of MenACWY control vaccination. Receptor source: an adult in good health. CDR3s include the opening cysteine and the closing phenylalanine or tryptophan.

v_call cdr3_aa
TRBV11-2 CASSLPRGGSTGELFF
TRBV19 CARPTGQRYSNQPQHF
TRBV6-2/TRBV6-3 CASSYPLYRGWGSPLHF
TRBV27 CASSLATRGYSPLHF
TRBV6-5 CASKMGASNQPQHF
TRBV11-3 CASSFTPRTAILCGTGELFF
TRBV2 CASSGSTGLSETQYF
TRBV28 CASTNSEQGNYGYTF
TRBV7-9 CASSVTSGGAGTGELFF
TRBV19 CASSTGTGVLDTQYF
TRBV3-1/TRBV3-2 CASSQDFVGGRKTQYF
TRBV7-2 CASSFRTSGGEQFF
TRBV27 CASSLSGYYGYTF
TRBV20-1 CSNRDTGELFF
TRBV28 CASSSGTGILLGQPQHF
TRBV7-8 CASSLDRGYEQYF
TRBV28 CASSLSGGEWNEQFF
TRBV15 CATSRVLLGEAGRGLYNEQFF
TRBV6-1 CASSQAATGPSNEKLFF
TRBV28 CASSPRTGYTEAFF
TRBV28 CASSSSRTGGNYQPQHF
TRBV28 CASSAHGEVRETQYF
TRBV6-5 CASSSRTGAATDTQYF
TRBV7-2 CASRWGAANTGELFF
TRBV3-1/TRBV3-2 CASRTSPSGNTIYF
TRBV28 CASSPFINRGNTEAFF
TRBV4-1 CASSQDPSGGGKLDTQYF
TRBV10-1 CASGGGTGVYEQYF
TRBV2 CASSAFRTSGSRSGELFF
TRBV5-1 CASSLPVQGAGGYTF
TRBV5-3 CARSLESSWSPDTQYF
TRBV30 CAWSIPAGVETQYF
TRBV19 CASNIRSAGNQPQHF
TRBV7-3 CASSQAGQGLYEQYF
TRBV5-4 CASSPGLAANTGELFF
TRBV7-3 CASSLTSGRVTSTDTQYF
TRBV28 CASSVQTSGREKLFF
TRBV5-4 CASSLDHRTNEQFF
TRBV19 CASSIAQGVVYEQYF
TRBV7-2 CASSVVGGNNSPLHF
TRBV5-5 CASSLDSKGTQYF
TRBV7-9 CASSLGGQTWMGYTF
TRBV6-6 CASTPEGHLGGNEQFF
TRBV3-1/TRBV3-2 CASSPLAGVLQETQYF
TRBV5-1 CASSADLMGQRGYTF
TRBV4-2 CASSHKDLADYNEQFF